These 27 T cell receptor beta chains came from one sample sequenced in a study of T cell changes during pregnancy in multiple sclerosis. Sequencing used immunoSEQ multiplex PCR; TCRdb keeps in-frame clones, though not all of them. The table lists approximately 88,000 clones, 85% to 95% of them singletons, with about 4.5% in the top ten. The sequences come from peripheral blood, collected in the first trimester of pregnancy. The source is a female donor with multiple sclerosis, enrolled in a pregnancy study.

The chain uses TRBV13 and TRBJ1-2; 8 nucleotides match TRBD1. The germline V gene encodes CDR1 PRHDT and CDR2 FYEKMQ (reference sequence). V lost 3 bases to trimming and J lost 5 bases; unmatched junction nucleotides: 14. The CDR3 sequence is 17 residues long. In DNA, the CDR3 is TGTGCCAGCAGCTTTGGTCAGGGGGCGCTCGGAGAATATGGCTACACCTTC. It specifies CASSFGQGALGEYGYTF.

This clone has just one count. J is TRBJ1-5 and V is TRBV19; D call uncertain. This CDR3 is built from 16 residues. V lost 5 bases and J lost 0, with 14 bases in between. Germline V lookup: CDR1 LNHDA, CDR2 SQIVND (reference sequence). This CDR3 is CASSSIAVYSNQPQHF. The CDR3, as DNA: TGTGCCAGTAGTTCCATAGCGGTATATAGCAATCAGCCCCAGCATTTT.

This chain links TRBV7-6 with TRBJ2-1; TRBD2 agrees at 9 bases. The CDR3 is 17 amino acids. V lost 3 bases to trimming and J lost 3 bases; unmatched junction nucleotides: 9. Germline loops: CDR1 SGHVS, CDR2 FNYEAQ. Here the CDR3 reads CASSLLWRGGLYNEQFF. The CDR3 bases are TGTGCCAGCAGCTTGTTATGGCGGGGGGGCCTCTACAATGAGCAGTTCTTC.

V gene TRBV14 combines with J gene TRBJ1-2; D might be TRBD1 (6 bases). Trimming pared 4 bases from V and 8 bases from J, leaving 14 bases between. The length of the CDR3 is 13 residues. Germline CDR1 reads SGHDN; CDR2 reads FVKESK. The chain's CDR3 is CASSLLWGGGYTF. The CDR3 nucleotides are TGTGCCAGCAGCCTCCTGTGGGGGGGCGGCTACACCTTC. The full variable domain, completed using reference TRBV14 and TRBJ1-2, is EAGVTQFPSHSVIEKGQTVTLRCDPISGHDNLYWYRRVMGKEIKFLLHFVKESKQDESGMPNNRFLAERTGGTYSTLKVQPAELEDSGVYFCASSLLWGGGYTFGSGTRLTVV.

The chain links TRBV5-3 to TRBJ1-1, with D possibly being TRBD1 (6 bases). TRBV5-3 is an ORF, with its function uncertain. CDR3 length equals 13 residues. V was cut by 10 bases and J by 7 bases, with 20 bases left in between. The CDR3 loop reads CAGNYRERGEAFF. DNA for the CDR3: TGTGCCGGAAATTACAGGGAACGGGGTGAAGCTTTCTTT.

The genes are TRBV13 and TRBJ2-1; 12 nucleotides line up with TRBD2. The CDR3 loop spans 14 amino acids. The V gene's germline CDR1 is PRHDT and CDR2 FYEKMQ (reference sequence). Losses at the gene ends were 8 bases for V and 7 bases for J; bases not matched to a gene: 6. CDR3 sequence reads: CASRWTSGKNEQFF. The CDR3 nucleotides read TGTGCCAGCCGCTGGACTAGCGGGAAAAATGAGCAGTTCTTC.

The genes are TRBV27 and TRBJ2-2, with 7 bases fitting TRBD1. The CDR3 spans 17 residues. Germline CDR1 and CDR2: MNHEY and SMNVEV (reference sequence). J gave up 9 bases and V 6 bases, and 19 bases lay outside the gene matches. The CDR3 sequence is CASSTPATGPHDRELFF. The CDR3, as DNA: TGTGCCAGCAGCACACCGGCGACAGGGCCCCATGATCGGGAGCTGTTTTTT.

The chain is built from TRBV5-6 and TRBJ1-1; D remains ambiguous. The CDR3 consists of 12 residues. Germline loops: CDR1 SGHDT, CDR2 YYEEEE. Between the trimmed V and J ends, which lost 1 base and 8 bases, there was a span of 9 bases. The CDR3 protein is CASSLLSLEAFF. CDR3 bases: TGTGCCAGCAGCTTGTTGTCCCTAGAAGCTTTCTTT.

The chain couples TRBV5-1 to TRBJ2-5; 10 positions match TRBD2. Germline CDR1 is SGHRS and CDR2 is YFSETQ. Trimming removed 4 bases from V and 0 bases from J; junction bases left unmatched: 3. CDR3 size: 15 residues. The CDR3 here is CASSELAGNQETQYF. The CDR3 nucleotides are TGCGCCAGCAGCGAACTAGCGGGAAACCAAGAGACCCAGTACTTC.

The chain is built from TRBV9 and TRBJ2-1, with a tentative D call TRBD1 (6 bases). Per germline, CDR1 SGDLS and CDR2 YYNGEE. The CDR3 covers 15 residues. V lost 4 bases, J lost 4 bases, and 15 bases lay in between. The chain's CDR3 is CASSSGQLSYNEQFF. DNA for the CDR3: TGTGCCAGCAGCTCCGGACAGCTCTCTTACAATGAGCAGTTCTTC.

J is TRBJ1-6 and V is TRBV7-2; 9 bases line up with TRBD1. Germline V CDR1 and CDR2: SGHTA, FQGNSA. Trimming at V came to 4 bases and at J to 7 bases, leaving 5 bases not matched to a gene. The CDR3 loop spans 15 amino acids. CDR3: CASSYRTGENSPLHF. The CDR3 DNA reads TGTGCCAGCAGCTACAGGACAGGGGAAAATTCACCCCTCCACTTT.

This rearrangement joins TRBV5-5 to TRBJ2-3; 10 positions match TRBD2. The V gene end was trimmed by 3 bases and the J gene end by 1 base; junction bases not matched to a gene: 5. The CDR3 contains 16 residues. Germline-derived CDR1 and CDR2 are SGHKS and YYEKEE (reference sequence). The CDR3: CASSWIAGGGTDTQYF. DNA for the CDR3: TGTGCCAGCAGCTGGATAGCGGGGGGAGGCACAGATACGCAGTATTTT.

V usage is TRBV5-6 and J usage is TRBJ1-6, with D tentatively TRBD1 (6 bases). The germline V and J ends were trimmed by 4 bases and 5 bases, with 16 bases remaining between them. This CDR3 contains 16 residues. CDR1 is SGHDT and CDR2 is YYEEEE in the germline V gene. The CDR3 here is CASSRGGGGNNSPLHF. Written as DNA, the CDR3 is TGTGCCAGCAGCCGGGGGGGAGGGGGTAATAATTCACCCCTCCACTTT.

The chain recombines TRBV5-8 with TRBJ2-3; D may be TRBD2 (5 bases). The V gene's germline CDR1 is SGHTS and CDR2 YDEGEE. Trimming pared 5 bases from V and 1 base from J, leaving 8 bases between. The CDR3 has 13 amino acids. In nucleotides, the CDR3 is TGTGCCAGCAGACGGGATCGCACAGATACGCAGTATTTT. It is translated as CASRRDRTDTQYF.

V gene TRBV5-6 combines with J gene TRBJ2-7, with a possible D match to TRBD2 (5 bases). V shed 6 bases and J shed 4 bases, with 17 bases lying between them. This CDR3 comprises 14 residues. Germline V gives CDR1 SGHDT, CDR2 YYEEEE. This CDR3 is CASKSGLGGYEQYF. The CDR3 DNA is TGTGCCAGCAAGAGCGGCCTAGGAGGTTACGAGCAGTACTTC.

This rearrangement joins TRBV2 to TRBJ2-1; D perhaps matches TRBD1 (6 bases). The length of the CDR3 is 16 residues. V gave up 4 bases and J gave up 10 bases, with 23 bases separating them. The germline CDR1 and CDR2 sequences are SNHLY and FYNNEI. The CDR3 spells CASSGVSTGFPGEQFF. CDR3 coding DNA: TGTGCCAGCAGTGGAGTCTCGACAGGTTTCCCCGGGGAGCAGTTCTTC.

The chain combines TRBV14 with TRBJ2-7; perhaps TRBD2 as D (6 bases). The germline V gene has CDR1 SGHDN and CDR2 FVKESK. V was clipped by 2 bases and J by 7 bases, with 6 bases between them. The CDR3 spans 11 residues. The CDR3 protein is CASSQRGEQYF. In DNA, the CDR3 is TGTGCCAGCAGCCAACGGGGGGAGCAGTACTTC.

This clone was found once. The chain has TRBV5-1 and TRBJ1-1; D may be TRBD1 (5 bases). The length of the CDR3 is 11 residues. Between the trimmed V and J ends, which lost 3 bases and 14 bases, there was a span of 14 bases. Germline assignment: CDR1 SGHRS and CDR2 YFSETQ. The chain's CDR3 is CASSSGRGEFF. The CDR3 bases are TGCGCCAGCAGCTCAGGACGGGGGGAATTCTTT.

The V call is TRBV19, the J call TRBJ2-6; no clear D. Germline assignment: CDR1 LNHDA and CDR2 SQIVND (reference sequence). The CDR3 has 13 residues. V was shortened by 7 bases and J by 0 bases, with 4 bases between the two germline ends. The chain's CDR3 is CASTDSGANVLTF. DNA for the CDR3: TGTGCCAGTACAGACTCTGGGGCCAACGTCCTGACTTTC. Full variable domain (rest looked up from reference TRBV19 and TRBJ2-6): DGGITQSPKYLFRKEGQNVTLSCEQNLNHDAMYWYRQDPGQGLRLIYYSQIVNDFQKGDIAEGYSVSREKKESFPLTVTSAQKNPTAFYLCASTDSGANVLTFGAGSRLTVL.

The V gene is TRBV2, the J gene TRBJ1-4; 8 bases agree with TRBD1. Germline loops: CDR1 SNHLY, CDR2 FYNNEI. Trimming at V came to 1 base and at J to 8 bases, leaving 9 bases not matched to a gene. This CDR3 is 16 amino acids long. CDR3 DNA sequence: TGTGCCAGCAGTGAAGACAGGGGGGTATTTCAGGAAAAACTGTTTTTT. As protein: CASSEDRGVFQEKLFF.

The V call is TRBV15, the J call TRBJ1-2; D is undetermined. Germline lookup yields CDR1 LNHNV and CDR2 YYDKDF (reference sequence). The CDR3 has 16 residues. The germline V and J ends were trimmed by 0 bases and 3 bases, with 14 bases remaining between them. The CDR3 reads CATSREIAGIYYGYTF. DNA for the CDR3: TGTGCCACCAGCAGAGAGATTGCGGGGATTTACTATGGCTACACCTTC.

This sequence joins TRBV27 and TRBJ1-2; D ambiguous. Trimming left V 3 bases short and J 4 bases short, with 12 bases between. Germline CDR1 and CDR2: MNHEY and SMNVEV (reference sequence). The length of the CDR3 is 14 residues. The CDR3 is CASSFNPTLYGYTF. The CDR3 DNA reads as TGTGCCAGCAGTTTCAACCCCACTCTCTATGGCTACACCTTC.

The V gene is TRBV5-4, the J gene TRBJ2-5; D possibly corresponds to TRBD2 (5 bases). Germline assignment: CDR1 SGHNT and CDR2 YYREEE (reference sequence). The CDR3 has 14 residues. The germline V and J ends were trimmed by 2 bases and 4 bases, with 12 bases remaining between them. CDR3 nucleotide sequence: TGTGCCAGCAGCTTTACAAACCGGGGAGAGACCCAGTACTTC. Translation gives CASSFTNRGETQYF.

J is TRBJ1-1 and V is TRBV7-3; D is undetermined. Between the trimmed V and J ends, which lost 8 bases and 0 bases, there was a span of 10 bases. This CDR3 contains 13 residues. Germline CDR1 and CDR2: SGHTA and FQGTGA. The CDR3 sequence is CASSAVMNTEAFF. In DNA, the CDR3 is TGTGCCAGCTCGGCGGTTATGAACACTGAAGCTTTCTTT.

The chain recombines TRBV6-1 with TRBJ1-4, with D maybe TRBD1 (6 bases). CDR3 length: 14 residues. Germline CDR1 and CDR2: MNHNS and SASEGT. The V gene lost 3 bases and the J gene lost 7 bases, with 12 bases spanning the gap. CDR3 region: CASSDGGAGEKLFF. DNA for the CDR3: TGTGCCAGCAGTGACGGGGGGGCAGGTGAAAAACTGTTTTTT.

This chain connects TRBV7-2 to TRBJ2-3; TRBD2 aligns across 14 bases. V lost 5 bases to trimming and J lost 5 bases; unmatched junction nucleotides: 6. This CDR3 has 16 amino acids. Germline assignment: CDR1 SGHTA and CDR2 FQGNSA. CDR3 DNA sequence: TGTGCCAGCAGCCAGACTAGCGGGGGGGCCGGAGATACGCAGTATTTT. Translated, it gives CASSQTSGGAGDTQYF.

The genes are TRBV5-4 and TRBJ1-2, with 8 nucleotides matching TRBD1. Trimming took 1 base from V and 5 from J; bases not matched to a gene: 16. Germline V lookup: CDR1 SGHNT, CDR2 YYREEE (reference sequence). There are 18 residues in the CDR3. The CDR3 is CASSLSPAGGAMNYGYTF. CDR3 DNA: TGTGCCAGCAGCTTGTCCCCGGCAGGGGGCGCTATGAATTATGGCTACACCTTC.